Listed here are 8 T cell receptor beta chains from one sample, sequenced in a study of T cells in Graves' hyperthyroidism and ophthalmopathy. RNA transcripts were the template for amplifying TCR beta CDR3 regions. HTBI primers were used for first-round RT-PCR of the TCR CDR3. TCRdb passed the multiplex PCR reads through MiXCR, listing each CDR3 protein once. The sample shows approximately 360,000 distinct CDR3 sequences, around 25% of them seen only once. Sample: blood. Source of these receptors: a man aged 45 to 65 with Graves' hyperthyroidism.

This clonotype was seen only a few times. The chain links TRBV7-9 to TRBJ2-2; perhaps TRBD2 as D (6 bases). Trimming shortened V by 5 bases and J by 2 bases, and 15 bases separated the two germline ends. The CDR3 is made up of 16 amino acids. CDR1 and CDR2 from the germline V gene are SEHNR and FQNEAQ (reference sequence). For the CDR3, the DNA is TGTGCCAGCAGCAAATCCGGGACTTCTAACACCGGGGAGCTGTTTTTT. It yields the protein CASSKSGTSNTGELFF. The full variable domain, in which reference TRBV7-9 and TRBJ2-2 provide the parts outside the CDR3, is DTGVSQNPRHKITKRGQNVTFRCDPISEHNRLYWYRQTLGQGPEFLTYFQNEAQLEKSRLLSDRFSAERPKGSFSTLEIQRTEQGDSAMYLCASSKSGTSNTGELFFGEGSRLTVL.

This clonotype was seen more than once but under ten times. The CDR3 DNA is TGCGCCAGCAGCCCGTGGGACAGCTCCTACGAGCAGTACTTC. This translates into CASSPWDSSYEQYF. The V call is TRBV5-1, the J call TRBJ2-7; 7 positions agree with TRBD1. This CDR3 contains 14 residues. CDR1 is SGHRS and CDR2 is YFSETQ in the germline V gene. The trim removed 4 bases at V and 0 bases at J, leaving 4 bases unmatched. Supplemented by reference TRBV5-1 and TRBJ2-7, the full variable domain reads KAGVTQTPRYLIKTRGQQVTLSCSPISGHRSVSWYQQTPGQGLQFLFEYFSETQRNKGNFPGRFSGRQFSNSRSEMNVSTLELGDSALYLCASSPWDSSYEQYFGPGTRLTVT.

V usage is TRBV20-1 and J usage is TRBJ1-4; 7 nucleotides align to TRBD1. Looked up from germline, CDR1 is DFQATT and CDR2 is SNEGSKA (reference sequence). This CDR3 comprises 13 residues. The V gene end was trimmed by 5 bases and the J gene end by 8 bases; junction bases not matched to a gene: 8. The CDR3 region has the DNA TGCAGTGCTTTTGGACAGGCTGCAGAAAAACTGTTTTTT. Its protein product is CSAFGQAAEKLFF.

In its sample, this clonotype was seen a few times. This rearrangement joins TRBV20-1 to TRBJ2-7; D is unclear. This CDR3 spans 13 amino acids. V lost 5 bases to trimming and J lost 3 bases, with 14 bases between them. Germline values: CDR1 DFQATT, CDR2 SNEGSKA (reference sequence). DNA for the CDR3: TGCAGTGCTCGCTCCGGCCAGCTCTACGAGCAGTACTTC. Translated: CSARSGQLYEQYF.

This clonotype has just a few counts. The V and J genes are TRBV28 and TRBJ2-2, with D unresolved. The CDR3 length is 14 residues. The germline gives CDR1 MDHEN, CDR2 SYDVKM. With 8 bases removed from V and 1 base from J, the gap between germline ends came to 11 bases. CDR3 nucleotides: TGTGCCAGCCAACCGGGCGGGAACACCGGGGAGCTGTTTTTT. This sequence encodes CASQPGGNTGELFF.

In its sample, this clonotype was seen many times. The rearrangement links TRBV2 to TRBJ2-1; D is possibly TRBD1 (6 bases). Looked up from germline, CDR1 is SNHLY and CDR2 is FYNNEI. The CDR3 extends over 14 amino acids. V was trimmed by 3 bases and J by 8 bases, leaving 14 bases between them. The CDR3 bases are TGTGCCAGCAGTGACAGGGGACCTCTCGATGAGCAGTTCTTC. It yields the protein CASSDRGPLDEQFF.

This clonotype occurred a few times. The junction differs from germline at one of its ends, possibly a read error. V is TRBV27 and J is TRBJ2-7, with D possibly TRBD2 on 5 matching bases. CDR1 is MNHEY and CDR2 is SMNVEV in the germline V gene (reference sequence). This CDR3 has 12 amino acids. The DNA for the CDR3 is TGTACCAGCGGAATCCGGGTCGACGAGCAGTACTTC. This sequence encodes CTSGIRVDEQYF.

In its sample, this clonotype was seen a few times. The V gene is TRBV20-1, the J gene TRBJ2-1; 10 positions agree with TRBD2. V gave up 2 bases and J gave up 3 bases; unmatched junction bases: 13. Germline lookup yields CDR1 DFQATT and CDR2 SNEGSKA (reference sequence). The CDR3 runs 18 residues. CDR3: CSARRLLAGADRYNEQFF. DNA for the CDR3: TGCAGTGCTAGAAGACTCCTAGCGGGAGCCGACCGCTACAATGAGCAGTTCTTC.